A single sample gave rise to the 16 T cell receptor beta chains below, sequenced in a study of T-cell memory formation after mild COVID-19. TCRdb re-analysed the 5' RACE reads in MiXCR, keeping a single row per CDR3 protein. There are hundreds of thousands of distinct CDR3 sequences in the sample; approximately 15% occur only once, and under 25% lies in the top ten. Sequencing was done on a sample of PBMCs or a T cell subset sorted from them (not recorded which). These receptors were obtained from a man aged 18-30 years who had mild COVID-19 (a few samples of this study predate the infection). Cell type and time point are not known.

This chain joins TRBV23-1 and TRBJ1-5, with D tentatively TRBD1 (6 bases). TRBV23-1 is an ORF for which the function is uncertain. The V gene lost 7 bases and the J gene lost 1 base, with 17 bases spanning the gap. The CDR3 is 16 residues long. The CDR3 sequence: CASMRGVGRSNQPQHF. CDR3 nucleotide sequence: TGCGCCAGCATGAGGGGGGTGGGTCGGAGCAATCAGCCCCAGCATTTT.

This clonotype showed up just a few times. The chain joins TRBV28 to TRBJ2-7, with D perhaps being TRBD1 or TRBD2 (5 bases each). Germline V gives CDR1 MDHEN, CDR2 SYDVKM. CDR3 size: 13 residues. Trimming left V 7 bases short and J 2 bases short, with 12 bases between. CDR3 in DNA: TGTGCCAGCACGGGACCCGGACCCTACGAGCAGTACGTC. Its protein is CASTGPGPYEQYV.

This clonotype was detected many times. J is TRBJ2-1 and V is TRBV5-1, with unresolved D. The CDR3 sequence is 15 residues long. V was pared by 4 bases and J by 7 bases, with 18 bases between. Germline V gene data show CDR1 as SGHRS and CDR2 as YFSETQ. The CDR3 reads CASSLNSRTQNEQFF. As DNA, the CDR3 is TGCGCCAGCAGCCTGAATTCCCGGACCCAAAATGAGCAGTTCTTC.

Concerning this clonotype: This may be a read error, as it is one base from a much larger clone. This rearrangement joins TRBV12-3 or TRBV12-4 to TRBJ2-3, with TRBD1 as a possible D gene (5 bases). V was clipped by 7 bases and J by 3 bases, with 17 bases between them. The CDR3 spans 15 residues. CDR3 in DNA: TGTGCCAGCACCTCGGACACCCAGAGGACAGATACGCAGTATTTT. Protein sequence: CASTSDTQRTDTQYF.

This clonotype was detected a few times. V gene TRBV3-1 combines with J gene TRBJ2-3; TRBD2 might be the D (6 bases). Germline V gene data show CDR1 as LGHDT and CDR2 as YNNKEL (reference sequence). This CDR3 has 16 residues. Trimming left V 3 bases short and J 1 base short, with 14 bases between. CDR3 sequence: CASSHHGGPGTDTQYF. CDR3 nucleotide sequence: TGTGCCAGCAGCCACCACGGGGGTCCTGGCACAGATACGCAGTATTTT.

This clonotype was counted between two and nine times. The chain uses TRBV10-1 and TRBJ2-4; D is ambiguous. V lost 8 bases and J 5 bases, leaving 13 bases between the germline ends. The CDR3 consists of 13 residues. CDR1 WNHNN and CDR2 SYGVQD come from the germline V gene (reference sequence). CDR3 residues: CASSRNGENIQYF. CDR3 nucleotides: TGCGCCAGCTCCCGAAATGGGGAAAACATTCAGTACTTC.

The CDR3 DNA reads as TGTGCCAGCAGGGGAGCCGATGGAAACACCATATATTTT. Protein product: CASRGADGNTIYF. The V gene is TRBV9, the J gene TRBJ1-3; D uncertain. Trimming stripped 5 bases from V and 3 bases from J, with 9 bases between. In germline, CDR1 is SGDLS, CDR2 YYNGEE. The CDR3 has 13 residues.

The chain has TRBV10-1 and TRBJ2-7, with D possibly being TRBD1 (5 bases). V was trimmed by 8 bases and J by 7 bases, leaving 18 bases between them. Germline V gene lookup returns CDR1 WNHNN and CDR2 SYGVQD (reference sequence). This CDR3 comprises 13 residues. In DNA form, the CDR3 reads TGCGCCAGCCCCAGGGCAGCCCTACCTGAGCAGTACGTC. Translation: CASPRAALPEQYV.

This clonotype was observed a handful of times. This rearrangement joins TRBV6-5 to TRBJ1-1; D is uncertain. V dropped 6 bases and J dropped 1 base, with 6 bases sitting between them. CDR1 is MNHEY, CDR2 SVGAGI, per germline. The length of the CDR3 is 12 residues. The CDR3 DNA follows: TGTGCCAGCAGGAGGAGGAACACTGAAGCTTTCTTT. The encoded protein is CASRRRNTEAFF.

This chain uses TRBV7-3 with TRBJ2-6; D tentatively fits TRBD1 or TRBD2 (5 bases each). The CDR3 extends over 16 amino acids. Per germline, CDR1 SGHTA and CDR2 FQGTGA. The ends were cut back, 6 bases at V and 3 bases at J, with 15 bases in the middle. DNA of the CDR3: TGTGCCAGCAGTATGGGACGGGGCTTTGGGGCCAACGTCCTGACTTTC. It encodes CASSMGRGFGANVLTF.

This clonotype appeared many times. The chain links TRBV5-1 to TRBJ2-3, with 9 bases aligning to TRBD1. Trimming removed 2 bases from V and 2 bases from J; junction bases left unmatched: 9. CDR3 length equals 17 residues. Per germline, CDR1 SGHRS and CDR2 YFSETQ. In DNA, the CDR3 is TGCGCCAGCAGCTTCCTCTTTAGGACAGGGGACACAGATACGCAGTATTTT. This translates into CASSFLFRTGDTDTQYF.

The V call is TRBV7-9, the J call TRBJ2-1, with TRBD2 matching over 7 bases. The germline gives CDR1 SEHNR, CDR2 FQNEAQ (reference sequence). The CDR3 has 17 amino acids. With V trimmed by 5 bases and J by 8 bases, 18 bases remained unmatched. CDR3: CASSPSGGTPFFDEQFF. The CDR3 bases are TGTGCCAGCAGCCCTTCCGGGGGGACCCCTTTCTTCGATGAGCAGTTCTTC.

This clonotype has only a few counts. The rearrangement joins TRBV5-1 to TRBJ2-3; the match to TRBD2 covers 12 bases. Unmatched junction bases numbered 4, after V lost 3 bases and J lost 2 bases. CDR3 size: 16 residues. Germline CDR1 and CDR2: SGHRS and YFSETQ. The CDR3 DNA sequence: TGCGCCAGCAGCTGGACTAGCGGGGCGTACACAGATACGCAGTATTTT. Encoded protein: CASSWTSGAYTDTQYF.

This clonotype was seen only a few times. The CDR3 is CASSLEREHNEKLFF. DNA of the CDR3: TGTGCCAGCAGCTTGGAGCGGGAGCATAATGAAAAACTGTTTTTT. This chain links TRBV5-6 with TRBJ1-4; the D is unclear. V was clipped by 0 bases and J by 4 bases, with 10 bases between them. Germline V gene data show CDR1 as SGHDT and CDR2 as YYEEEE. The CDR3 is 15 residues long.

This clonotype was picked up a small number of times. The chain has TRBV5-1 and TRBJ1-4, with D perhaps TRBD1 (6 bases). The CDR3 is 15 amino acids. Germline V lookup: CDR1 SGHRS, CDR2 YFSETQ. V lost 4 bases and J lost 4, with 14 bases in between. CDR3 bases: TGCGCCAGCAGCCCGGTTAAGGGGGTTAATGAAAAACTGTTTTTT. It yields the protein CASSPVKGVNEKLFF.

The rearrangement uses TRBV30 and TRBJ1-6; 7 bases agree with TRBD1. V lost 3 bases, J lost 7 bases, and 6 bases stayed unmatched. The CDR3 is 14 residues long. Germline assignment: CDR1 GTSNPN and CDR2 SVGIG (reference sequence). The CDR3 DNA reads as TGTGCCTGGAGCCGGACAGGATTCAATTCACCCCTCCACTTT. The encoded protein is CAWSRTGFNSPLHF.